Presented here are 17 T cell receptor beta chains from one specimen sequenced in a study of blood T cell repertoires in COVID-19. Clones were sequenced by immunoSEQ multiplex PCR, and TCRdb holds only the in-frame ones, with some missing. Seen here are about 58,000 clones, 70% to 90% observed once, and the top ten hold approximately 15%. Sequenced material: peripheral blood. Receptor source: a woman in her sixties with active COVID-19.

The CDR3 protein is CAISLEGAEAFF. For the CDR3, the DNA is TGTGCCATCAGTCTAGAGGGGGCTGAAGCTTTCTTT. The rearrangement joins TRBV10-3 to TRBJ1-1; the D gene is possibly TRBD1 (6 bases). Germline V gene lookup returns CDR1 ENHRY and CDR2 SYGVKD. The CDR3 is 12 amino acids. Deletions cut 5 bases from V and 6 bases from J, with 10 bases between.

A few counts support this clone. The CDR3 sequence is CASSYGAERYF. CDR3 bases: TGTGCCAGCAGTTACGGGGCAGAGCGCTACTTC. This chain connects TRBV6-2 or TRBV6-3 to TRBJ2-5; perhaps TRBD1 as D (5 bases). The CDR3 length is 11 residues. The V end lost 2 bases, the J end lost 14 bases, and 12 bases lay between the germline ends. The V gene's germline CDR1 is MNHEY and CDR2 SVGEGT.

This chain uses TRBV6-5 with TRBJ2-1, with D possibly TRBD1 on 5 matching bases. The CDR3 is made up of 14 amino acids. Trimming left V 7 bases short and J 4 bases short, with 14 bases between. From germline, CDR1 is MNHEY and CDR2 SVGAGI. The CDR3, as DNA: TGTGCCAGCAAGTATTTGGGGCGGTACAATGAGCAGTTCTTC. Translated: CASKYLGRYNEQFF.

The V and J genes are TRBV7-3 and TRBJ2-5, with TRBD2 identical over 9 bases. The CDR3 extends over 15 amino acids. Germline trimming cut 5 bases from V and 1 base from J; bases unmatched to any gene: 5. The germline gives CDR1 SGHTA, CDR2 FQGTGA. The CDR3 spells CASSPSGGRQETQYF. DNA of the CDR3: TGTGCCAGCAGCCCGAGCGGGGGGCGCCAAGAGACCCAGTACTTC.

The J gene is TRBJ2-7, the V gene TRBV7-6; 12 bases align to TRBD2. The length of the CDR3 is 20 residues. With 6 bases clipped from V and 3 bases from J, the junction kept 21 bases outside the gene matches. Germline loops: CDR1 SGHVS, CDR2 FNYEAQ. CDR3 coding DNA: TGTGCCAGCAGTCATCCCGGCTCGGGCGGACTAGCGGGGAATGACTACGAGCAGTACTTC. Its translation: CASSHPGSGGLAGNDYEQYF.

The V gene is TRBV6-5, the J gene TRBJ1-2; possible D gene TRBD1, 5 bases. V was trimmed by 7 bases and J by 5 bases, leaving 14 bases between them. The CDR3 has 13 residues. Germline V CDR1 and CDR2: MNHEY, SVGAGI. The CDR3 coding sequence is TGTGCCAGCAAAATGGCGGGGCCTTATGGCTACACCTTC. Translating gives CASKMAGPYGYTF.

This chain uses TRBV2 with TRBJ1-1; 7 positions match TRBD1. V gave up 6 bases and J gave up 5 bases; unmatched junction bases: 9. In germline, CDR1 is SNHLY, CDR2 FYNNEI. This CDR3 has 14 residues. CDR3 sequence: CASSPTGVGTEAFF. CDR3 in DNA: TGTGCCAGCAGCCCTACAGGGGTTGGGACTGAAGCTTTCTTT.

The chain couples TRBV18 to TRBJ1-1, with unresolved D. The V end was cut by 2 bases, the J end by 7 bases, with 14 bases between. CDR1 is KGHSH, CDR2 LQKENI, per germline. This CDR3 contains 14 residues. Here the CDR3 DNA reads TGTGCCAGCTCACCAATCCCCAATCACAGTGAAGCTTTCTTT. Residues: CASSPIPNHSEAFF.

The chain combines TRBV25-1 with TRBJ2-5; TRBD2 aligns across 7 bases. The CDR3 has 12 amino acids. Unmatched junction bases numbered 9, after V lost 10 bases and J lost 7 bases. Germline V gene data show CDR1 as MGHDK and CDR2 as SYGVNS. The CDR3 is CATTGGGGTQYF. In DNA, the CDR3 is TGTGCCACCACGGGGGGTGGTGGGACCCAGTACTTC.

Concerning this clone itself: At the DNA level, this CDR3 is encoded by other sequences in the same sample as well. V usage is TRBV19 and J usage is TRBJ1-4, with D possibly being TRBD1 (6 bases). The CDR3 loop spans 15 amino acids. Per germline, CDR1 LNHDA and CDR2 SQIVND (reference sequence). Between the trimmed V and J ends, which lost 3 bases and 0 bases, there was a span of 8 bases. The CDR3 reads CASSISGATNEKLFF. The CDR3 DNA reads as TGTGCCAGTAGTATCTCAGGGGCAACTAATGAAAAACTGTTTTTT.

The J gene is TRBJ1-5, the V gene TRBV6-5; tentatively, D is TRBD1 (6 bases). The CDR3 runs 15 residues. Germline V gene sequence: CDR1 MNHEY, CDR2 SVGAGI. The V and J ends lost 6 bases and 6 bases respectively, with 18 bases between them. This chain's CDR3 is CASSLQGGGGQPQHF. DNA of the CDR3: TGTGCCAGCAGCTTACAAGGGGGTGGTGGTCAGCCCCAGCATTTT.

J is TRBJ2-5 and V is TRBV9, with 7 bases lining up with TRBD1. The CDR3 contains 16 residues. After removal of 1 base from V and 3 bases from J, the junction contained 9 bases not matched to a gene. The germline gives CDR1 SGDLS, CDR2 YYNGEE. The CDR3 DNA sequence: TGTGCCAGCAGCGTAAGGCCCTCGACAGGGAAAGAGACCCAGTACTTC. The encoded protein is CASSVRPSTGKETQYF.

This chain connects TRBV9 to TRBJ1-2, with D possibly TRBD1 on 6 matching bases. Germline V gene data show CDR1 as SGDLS and CDR2 as YYNGEE. V was shortened by 3 bases and J by 4 bases, with 13 bases between the two germline ends. The CDR3 extends over 14 amino acids. CDR3 coding DNA: TGTGCCAGCAGCGCCGGAGGGGGGGCCTATGGCTACACCTTC. It translates to CASSAGGGAYGYTF. The variable domain in full, with the rest retrieved from reference TRBV9 and TRBJ1-2, is DSGVTQTPKHLITATGQRVTLRCSPRSGDLSVYWYQQSLDQGLQFLIQYYNGEERAKGNILERFSAQQFPDLHSELNLSSLELGDSALYFCASSAGGGAYGYTFGSGTRLTVV.

The chain uses TRBV11-3 and TRBJ1-1, with no clear D. CDR3 length: 13 amino acids. The V and J ends lost 5 bases and 3 bases respectively, with 10 bases between them. Germline assignment: CDR1 SGHNT and CDR2 YENEEA. CDR3 nucleotide sequence: TGTGCCAGCAGCCTTCGTTCGGACACTGAAGCTTTCTTT. Translation gives CASSLRSDTEAFF.

This sequence joins TRBV27 and TRBJ2-3, with 10 nucleotides matching TRBD1. This CDR3 region has 19 residues. With 1 base clipped from V and 0 bases from J, the junction kept 10 bases outside the gene matches. Germline V gives CDR1 MNHEY, CDR2 SMNVEV (reference sequence). The chain's CDR3 is CASSLFARDRGWSTDTQYF. Here the CDR3 DNA reads TGTGCCAGCAGTTTATTCGCCCGGGACAGGGGATGGAGCACAGATACGCAGTATTTT.

The chain uses TRBV6-2 or TRBV6-3 and TRBJ2-7; maybe TRBD1 (6 bases). This CDR3 spans 15 amino acids. Deletions cut 0 bases from V and 2 bases from J, with 11 bases between. Germline CDR1 and CDR2: MNHEY and SVGEGT. This CDR3 is CASSYSRQEPYEQYF. DNA for the CDR3: TGTGCCAGCAGTTACTCCCGACAGGAGCCCTACGAGCAGTACTTC.

This chain uses TRBV13 with TRBJ1-5; D might be TRBD1 (6 bases). CDR3 length: 16 amino acids. Germline-derived CDR1 and CDR2 are PRHDT and FYEKMQ (reference sequence). Trimming left V 0 bases short and J 2 bases short, with 11 bases between. CDR3 bases: TGTGCCAGCAGCTTAGGAGGGGGGGGTGGCAATCAGCCCCAGCATTTT. Translating it yields CASSLGGGGGNQPQHF.